The next 32 T cell receptor beta chains were all read from a single sample in a study of T-cell reconstitution after alpha-beta-depleted transplantation in children. A TCRbeta library incorporating unique molecular identifiers was prepared. TCRdb analysed the PCR reads with MiXCR anew, one entry per CDR3 protein. The sample has 350,000 to 400,000 distinct CDR3 sequences; over 20% are singletons. Sequenced material: PBMCs from the stem cell graft donor, taken from the stem cell graft. These receptors were collected from a human donor who donated a stem cell graft to a child with acute myeloid leukemia.

This sequence joins TRBV21-1 and TRBJ1-2; the DNA was not used to check the table's D call, TRBD1. TRBV21-1 is an annotated pseudogene. CDR3 length equals 18 residues. Here the CDR3 reads CASSKRPRRTGGEYGYTF. The CDR3 DNA follows: TGTGCCAGCAGCAAACGGCCGCGAAGGACAGGGGGCGAATATGGCTACACCTTC.

This clonotype was recorded a few times. The J gene is TRBJ2-7, the V gene TRBV4-1; 11 bases are a match to TRBD2. CDR3 length: 17 amino acids. Germline assignment: CDR1 MGHRA and CDR2 YSYEKL. The V segment lost 0 bases and the J segment 2 bases; nucleotides outside the gene matches: 6. The CDR3 is CASSQESGLADAYEQYF. CDR3 bases: TGCGCCAGCAGCCAAGAATCGGGACTAGCGGATGCCTACGAGCAGTACTTC.

This clonotype was observed at least ten times. The chain recombines TRBV6-5 with TRBJ1-1, with D possibly matching TRBD1 (5 bases). The germline V gene encodes CDR1 MNHEY and CDR2 SVGAGI. V lost 7 bases, J lost 5 bases, and 11 bases lay in between. The CDR3 consists of 12 residues. The CDR3 nucleotides are TGTGCCAGCATCAGCAGGGTAACTGAAGCTTTCTTT. Translating it yields CASISRVTEAFF.

The chain is built from TRBV29-1 and TRBJ2-1; 11 nucleotides match TRBD2. Germline V gene data show CDR1 as SQVTM and CDR2 as ANQGSEA. Unmatched junction bases numbered 19, after V lost 3 bases and J lost 6 bases. The CDR3 extends over 19 amino acids. In DNA form, the CDR3 reads TGCAGCGTTGATCTACAGGCCAACCTACTAGCGGGAGCAGGCAATGAGCAGTTCTTC. Translated: CSVDLQANLLAGAGNEQFF.

In this sample, this clonotype turned up many times. The chain links TRBV5-4 to TRBJ2-7; the D gene is possibly TRBD1 (5 bases). V dropped 4 bases and J dropped 3 bases, with 14 bases sitting between them. The CDR3 has 14 residues. Germline V gene sequence: CDR1 SGHNT, CDR2 YYREEE (reference sequence). CDR3 region: CASSKGIGSYEQYF. The CDR3 DNA reads as TGTGCCAGCAGCAAGGGGATCGGCAGCTACGAGCAGTACTTC.

The CDR3 sequence: CASSPKSLLGPYEQYF. The CDR3 coding sequence is TGTGCCAGCAGTCCCAAGAGCCTCCTCGGGCCCTACGAGCAGTACTTC. V is TRBV12-3 or TRBV12-4 and J is TRBJ2-7; D not resolved. V lost 5 bases to trimming and J lost 2 bases, with 19 bases between them. This CDR3 is 16 amino acids long.

This chain joins TRBV12-3 or TRBV12-4 and TRBJ2-1; 8 nucleotides agree with TRBD1. Trimming took 3 bases from V and 13 from J; bases not matched to a gene: 11. The CDR3 runs 14 residues. The CDR3 loop is CASSFAGGPPRQFF. The CDR3 DNA is TGTGCCAGCAGTTTTGCAGGGGGCCCCCCGAGACAGTTCTTC.

V is TRBV29-1 and J is TRBJ2-7; D might be TRBD2 (5 bases). Germline CDR1 and CDR2: SQVTM and ANQGSEA. The CDR3 is 14 residues long. V shed 6 bases and J shed 0 bases, with 15 bases lying between them. The CDR3 loop reads CSVVGLLSSYEQYF. The CDR3 DNA is TGCAGCGTCGTCGGACTGTTAAGCTCCTACGAGCAGTACTTC.

This clonotype was detected only a few times. The chain recombines TRBV6-2 or TRBV6-3 with TRBJ2-1; D uncertain. V was clipped by 6 bases and J by 12 bases, with 21 bases between them. This CDR3 contains 14 residues. Germline V gene lookup returns CDR1 MNHEY and CDR2 SVGEGT. CDR3 in DNA: TGTGCCAGCAGCCCCCTTGTGGGAAGCTCTGGGCAGTTCTTC. Encoded protein: CASSPLVGSSGQFF.

This clonotype was seen only a few times. This sequence joins TRBV20-1 and TRBJ1-2; 8 positions agree with TRBD1. V lost 5 bases and J lost 3; bases outside the gene matches: 5. The CDR3 sequence is 13 residues long. Germline V gene lookup returns CDR1 DFQATT and CDR2 SNEGSKA (reference sequence). DNA for the CDR3: TGCAGTGCTTCAACACAGGGGGACTATGGCTACACCTTC. This gives the protein CSASTQGDYGYTF.

The V call is TRBV12-3 or TRBV12-4, the J call TRBJ2-6; possibly TRBD1 for D (6 bases). CDR3 length: 16 residues. Trimming stripped 4 bases from V and 0 bases from J, with 10 bases between. The CDR3 protein is CASSSYRDSGANVLTF. The CDR3 DNA reads as TGTGCCAGCAGTTCATACAGGGACTCTGGGGCCAACGTCCTGACTTTC.

This chain uses TRBV5-1 with TRBJ1-4; maybe TRBD1 (6 bases). CDR1 is SGHRS, CDR2 YFSETQ, per germline. The CDR3 loop spans 15 amino acids. The V gene lost 0 bases and the J gene lost 7 bases, with 13 bases spanning the gap. The CDR3 sequence is CASSLERGLTEKLFF. The CDR3 nucleotides read TGCGCCAGCAGCTTGGAGAGGGGGTTGACTGAAAAACTGTTTTTT.

The J gene is TRBJ2-7, the V gene TRBV28, with TRBD1 matching over 7 bases. V was pared by 4 bases and J by 3 bases, with 12 bases of the junction left unmatched. CDR1 is MDHEN and CDR2 is SYDVKM in the germline V gene. CDR3 size: 16 residues. As DNA, the CDR3 is TGTGCCAGCAGTTCGATTCGCGACAGGGCCGACTACGAGCAGTACTTC. Amino acid sequence: CASSSIRDRADYEQYF.

This clonotype was detected a few times. The rearrangement joins TRBV6-1 to TRBJ2-7, with TRBD2 matching over 8 bases. Germline CDR1 and CDR2: MNHNS and SASEGT. V trimming: 5 bases; J trimming: 3 bases; junction bases outside the gene matches: 12. CDR3 length: 16 residues. For the CDR3, the DNA is TGTGCCAGCAGTCGCCCCGGGACTAGACACGACTACGAGCAGTACTTC. This encodes CASSRPGTRHDYEQYF.

This clonotype occurred many times. The gene calls are TRBV7-3 and TRBJ2-1, with D possibly TRBD1 on 6 matching bases. Trimming shortened V by 1 base and J by 13 bases, and 23 bases separated the two germline ends. The CDR3 length is 16 residues. Germline V CDR1 and CDR2: SGHTA, FQGTGA. The CDR3 sequence is CASSLRVVGNGGPQFF. CDR3 bases: TGTGCCAGCAGCTTAAGGGTTGTGGGGAATGGGGGCCCACAGTTCTTC.

This clonotype occurred many times. The chain joins TRBV29-1 to TRBJ2-1, with D perhaps matching TRBD2 (6 bases). Germline CDR1 is SQVTM and CDR2 is ANQGSEA. Between the trimmed V and J ends, which lost 1 base and 0 bases, there was a span of 10 bases. The CDR3 consists of 15 residues. The CDR3 sequence: CSVEVPTSSYNEQFF. The CDR3 nucleotides read TGCAGCGTTGAAGTACCGACTAGCTCCTACAATGAGCAGTTCTTC.

The chain joins TRBV12-3 or TRBV12-4 to TRBJ1-2; unclear D gene. This CDR3 region has 13 residues. Between the trimmed V and J ends, which lost 6 bases and 5 bases, there was a span of 13 bases. The CDR3 protein is CASRIPDHYGYTF. In nucleotides, the CDR3 is TGTGCCAGCAGAATCCCGGACCATTATGGCTACACCTTC.

This clonotype was seen a handful of times. The chain combines TRBV27 with TRBJ2-5, with D unresolved. V lost 4 bases and J 1 base, leaving 7 bases between the germline ends. Germline loops: CDR1 MNHEY, CDR2 SMNVEV (reference sequence). CDR3 length equals 13 residues. CDR3 residues: CASSWYGQETQYF. As DNA, the CDR3 is TGTGCCAGCAGTTGGTACGGCCAAGAGACCCAGTACTTC.

Ten or more counts support this clonotype. The chain links TRBV29-1 to TRBJ2-1, with a possible D match to TRBD2 (5 bases). CDR3 length: 14 amino acids. In germline, CDR1 is SQVTM, CDR2 ANQGSEA. V lost 6 bases and J lost 3, with 15 bases in between. CDR3 loop: CSVKHSGVYNEQFF. The CDR3 nucleotides are TGCAGCGTAAAACACAGCGGAGTCTACAATGAGCAGTTCTTC.

This clonotype was detected only a few times. For the CDR3, the DNA is TGTGCCAGCAGTCCCCTGGGGACAGGGTGGAACGAGCAGTACTTC. This gives the protein CASSPLGTGWNEQYF. The chain employs TRBV25-1 and TRBJ2-7; 9 nucleotides match TRBD1. CDR3 size: 15 residues. Germline V CDR1 and CDR2: MGHDK, SYGVNS. The trim removed 5 bases at V and 5 bases at J, leaving 10 bases unmatched.

This clonotype showed up just a few times. The J gene is TRBJ2-7, the V gene TRBV10-3; D may be TRBD2 (5 bases). With 1 base removed from V and 10 bases from J, the gap between germline ends came to 14 bases. The germline V gene encodes CDR1 ENHRY and CDR2 SYGVKD. The CDR3 covers 13 residues. The CDR3 coding sequence is TGTGCCATCAGTGAGTTGAAAACTAGGTTACAGTACTTC. This sequence encodes CAISELKTRLQYF.

This clonotype occurred many times. The V gene is TRBV7-2, the J gene TRBJ2-3; possible D gene TRBD2, 6 bases. The CDR3 runs to 16 residues. From germline, CDR1 is SGHTA and CDR2 FQGNSA. V shed 7 bases and J shed 0 bases, with 17 bases lying between them. DNA for the CDR3: TGTGCCAGCACCACCGGGGGTCCCATGAGCACAGATACGCAGTATTTT. This encodes CASTTGGPMSTDTQYF. The variable domain in full, completed from reference TRBV7-2 and TRBJ2-3, reads GAGVSQSPSNKVTEKGKDVELRCDPISGHTALYWYRQSLGQGLEFLIYFQGNSAPDKSGLPSDRFSAERTGGSVSTLTIQRTQQEDSAVYLCASTTGGPMSTDTQYFGPGTRLTVL.

This clonotype was observed a handful of times. J is TRBJ2-6 and V is TRBV25-1, with TRBD1 matching over 7 bases. Germline CDR1 is MGHDK and CDR2 is SYGVNS. This CDR3 region has 16 residues. The J segment lost 2 bases and the V segment lost 5 bases, leaving 6 bases of the junction unmatched. CDR3 amino acids: CASSPQGVPGANVLTF. The CDR3, as DNA: TGTGCCAGCAGTCCTCAGGGGGTACCTGGGGCCAACGTCCTGACTTTC. The full variable domain, its missing parts supplied by reference TRBV25-1 and TRBJ2-6, is EADIYQTPRYLVIGTGKKITLECSQTMGHDKMYWYQQDPGMELHLIHYSYGVNSTEKGDLSSESTVSRIRTEHFPLTLESARPSHTSQYLCASSPQGVPGANVLTFGAGSRLTVL.

Comments on this clonotype: A far larger clone is a single base away, which makes a read error likely. The chain is built from TRBV12-3 or TRBV12-4 and TRBJ2-7; tentative D call: TRBD2 (6 bases). The length of the CDR3 is 14 residues. CDR3 sequence: CASSLAGGSYGQYF. The CDR3 coding sequence is TGTGCCAGCAGTTTAGCGGGAGGCTCCTACGGGCAGTACTTC.

This clonotype has a handful of counts. This CDR3 reads CSARVGGYYEQYF. CDR3 nucleotides: TGCAGTGCTAGAGTGGGAGGCTACTACGAGCAGTACTTC. The chain recombines TRBV20-1 with TRBJ2-7, with D possibly matching TRBD2 (6 bases). The CDR3 runs to 13 residues. V lost 1 base and J 3 bases, leaving 10 bases between the germline ends. The germline V gene encodes CDR1 DFQATT and CDR2 SNEGSKA (reference sequence).

The chain is built from TRBV12-3 or TRBV12-4 and TRBJ1-4; a possible D gene is TRBD1 (5 bases). Between the trimmed V and J ends, which lost 1 base and 8 bases, there was a span of 11 bases. This CDR3 is built from 14 residues. The CDR3 here is CASSLEGGHEKLFF. CDR3 bases: TGTGCCAGCAGTTTAGAGGGAGGACACGAAAAACTGTTTTTT.

The chain couples TRBV2 to TRBJ1-2; D not certain. Per germline, CDR1 SNHLY and CDR2 FYNNEI. V shed 3 bases and J shed 0 bases, with 8 bases lying between them. The CDR3 loop spans 14 amino acids. For the CDR3, the DNA is TGTGCCAGCAGTGATTCCGGTACTAACTATGGCTACACCTTC. Encoded protein: CASSDSGTNYGYTF.

The gene calls are TRBV12-3 or TRBV12-4 and TRBJ2-1; D is unresolved. V dropped 6 bases and J dropped 12 bases, with 24 bases sitting between them. There are 15 residues in the CDR3. The CDR3 loop is CASRGRRDPFSGQFF. The DNA of the CDR3 is TGTGCCAGCAGGGGTCGGCGAGACCCCTTTTCCGGGCAGTTCTTC.

This clonotype was detected only once. The chain recombines TRBV12-3 or TRBV12-4 with TRBJ2-7, with D possibly matching TRBD1 (6 bases). V dropped 8 bases and J dropped 7 bases, with 18 bases sitting between them. The CDR3 is made up of 13 amino acids. The CDR3 here is CASRRQEIGEQYF. The CDR3 region has the DNA TGTGCCAGCCGGAGACAGGAGATTGGGGAGCAGTACTTC.

This clonotype was recorded at least ten times. The V gene is TRBV29-1, the J gene TRBJ2-1; 7 bases are shared with TRBD1. The CDR3 spans 13 residues. V lost 6 bases to trimming and J lost 5 bases; unmatched junction nucleotides: 7. Germline V gene lookup returns CDR1 SQVTM and CDR2 ANQGSEA. CDR3 in DNA: TGCAGCGTAACAGGGGTAACCCACAATGAGCAGTTCTTC. It specifies CSVTGVTHNEQFF.

In its sample, this clonotype was seen a few times. This chain uses TRBV23-1 with TRBJ2-7; D uncertain. TRBV23-1 is flagged as an ORF with uncertain function. Trimming removed 2 bases at V and 2 bases at J, with 16 bases between. CDR3 length: 16 residues. CDR3 amino acids: CASSQRPEEKAYEQYF. CDR3 DNA sequence: TGCGCCAGCAGTCAACGGCCTGAAGAAAAGGCCTACGAGCAGTACTTC.

This clonotype was counted between two and nine times. The chain joins TRBV12-3 or TRBV12-4 to TRBJ2-7; 8 nucleotides line up with TRBD2. Trimming at V came to 6 bases and at J to 0 bases, leaving 4 bases not matched to a gene. The CDR3 covers 14 residues. CDR3 amino acids: CASSPSGGSYEQYF. The CDR3 region has the DNA TGTGCCAGCAGCCCGAGCGGGGGCTCCTACGAGCAGTACTTC.